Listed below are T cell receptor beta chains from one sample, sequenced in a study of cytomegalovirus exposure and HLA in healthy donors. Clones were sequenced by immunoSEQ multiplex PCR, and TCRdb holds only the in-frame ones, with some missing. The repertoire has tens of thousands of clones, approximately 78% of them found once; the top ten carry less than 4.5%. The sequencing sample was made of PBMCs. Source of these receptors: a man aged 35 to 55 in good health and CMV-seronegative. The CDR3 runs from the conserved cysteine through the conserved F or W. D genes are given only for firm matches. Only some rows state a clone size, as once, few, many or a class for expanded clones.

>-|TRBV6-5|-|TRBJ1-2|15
CAGTRPSTGIYGYTF
TGTGCCGGCACCCGACCGAGCACAGGGATCTATGGCTACACCTTC
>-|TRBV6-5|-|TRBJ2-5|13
CASSLGSGETQYF
TGTGCCAGCAGCTTAGGTTCGGGAGAGACCCAGTACTTC
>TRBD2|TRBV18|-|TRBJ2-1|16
CASFQSRLAAYNEQFF
TGTGCCAGCTTCCAATCCCGACTAGCGGCCTACAATGAGCAGTTCTTC
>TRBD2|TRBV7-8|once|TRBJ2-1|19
CASSFGTSGSLSSYNEQFF
TGTGCCAGCAGCTTCGGGACTAGCGGGAGTTTGTCCTCCTACAATGAGCAGTTCTTC
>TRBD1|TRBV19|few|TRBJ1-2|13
CASSRQGDYGYTF
TGTGCCAGTAGTCGACAGGGCGACTATGGCTACACCTTC
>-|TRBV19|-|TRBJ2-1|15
CASSIALSRADEQFF
TGTGCCAGTAGTATAGCCCTCTCGAGAGCCGATGAGCAGTTCTTC
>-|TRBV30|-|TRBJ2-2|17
CAWRSAGPQGNTGELFF
TGTGCCTGGAGATCTGCTGGGCCTCAGGGGAACACCGGGGAGCTGTTTTTT
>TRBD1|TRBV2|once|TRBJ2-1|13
CASKGTGSNEQFF
TGTGCCAGTAAAGGGACAGGGAGCAATGAGCAGTTCTTC
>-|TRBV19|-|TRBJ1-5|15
CASSIGGVGNQPQHF
TGTGCCAGTAGTATAGGGGGCGTGGGGAATCAGCCCCAGCATTTT
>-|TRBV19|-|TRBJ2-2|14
CASNGGAYTGELFF
TGTGCCAGTAATGGGGGGGCTTACACCGGGGAGCTGTTTTTT
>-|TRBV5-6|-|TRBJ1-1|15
CASSLEAGMNTEAFF
TGTGCCAGCAGCTTGGAGGCAGGGATGAACACTGAAGCTTTCTTT
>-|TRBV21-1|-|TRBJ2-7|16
CASSKELAGHSYEQYF
TGTGCCAGCAGCAAAGAACTAGCGGGGCACTCCTACGAGCAGTACTTC
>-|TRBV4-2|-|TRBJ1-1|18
CASSQDHVNHKDSTEAFF
TGTGCCAGCAGCCAAGATCATGTAAACCATAAGGACTCCACTGAAGCTTTCTTT
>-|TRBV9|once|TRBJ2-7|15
CASSPTLSKPYEQYF
TGTGCCAGCAGCCCAACCCTCAGTAAACCCTACGAGCAGTACTTC
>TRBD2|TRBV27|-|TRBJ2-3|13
CAAGGGLVDTQYF
TGTGCCGCGGGGGGCGGACTCGTGGATACGCAGTATTTT